Below, one T cell receptor beta chain is given with its context. The data are from a study of T cells in Graves' hyperthyroidism and ophthalmopathy. Germline CDR1 MDHEN, CDR2 SYDVKM. The CDR3 is made up of 15 amino acids. RNA transcripts gave rise to amplified TCR beta CDR3 regions. HTBI primers drove first-round RT-PCR of the TCR CDR3. TCRdb called the multiplex PCR reads again in MiXCR, with one record for every CDR3 protein. The repertoire consists of some 350,000 distinct CDR3 sequences, with 15% to 20% occurring once and the leading ten covering about 4%. The TCR comes from a woman between 18 and 29 years old with Graves' hyperthyroidism. The sample comprised blood. The genes are TRBV28 and TRBJ1-2; 10 positions agree with TRBD1. CDR3 in DNA: TGTGCGACCATACTGACAGGGGGCGTGAGCTATGGCTACACCTTC. Amino acid sequence: CATILTGGVSYGYTF.